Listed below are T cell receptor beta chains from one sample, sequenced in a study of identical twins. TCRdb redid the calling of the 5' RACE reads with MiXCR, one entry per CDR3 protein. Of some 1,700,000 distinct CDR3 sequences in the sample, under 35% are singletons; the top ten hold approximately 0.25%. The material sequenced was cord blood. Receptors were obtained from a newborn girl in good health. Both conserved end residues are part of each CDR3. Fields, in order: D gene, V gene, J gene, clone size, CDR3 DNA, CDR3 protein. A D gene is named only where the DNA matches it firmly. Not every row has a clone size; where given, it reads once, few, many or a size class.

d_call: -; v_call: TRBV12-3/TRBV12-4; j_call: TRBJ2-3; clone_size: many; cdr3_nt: TGTGCCAGCAGCTCCGGTAACCTAGCAGATACGCAGTATTTT; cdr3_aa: CASSSGNLADTQYF
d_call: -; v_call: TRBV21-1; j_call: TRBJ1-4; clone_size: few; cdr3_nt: TGTGCCAGCCCCGCCCGGGGGGGGCGACTGTTTTTT; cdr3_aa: CASPARGGRLFF
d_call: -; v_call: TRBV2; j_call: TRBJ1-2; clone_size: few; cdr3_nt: TGTGCCAGCAGTGGCGGGCGCGGCTATGGCTACACCTTC; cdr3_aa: CASSGGRGYGYTF
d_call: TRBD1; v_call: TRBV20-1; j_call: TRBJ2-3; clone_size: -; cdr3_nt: TGCAGTGCAAAATCAACGACAGGGGCAGATACGCAGTATTTT; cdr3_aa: CSAKSTTGADTQYF
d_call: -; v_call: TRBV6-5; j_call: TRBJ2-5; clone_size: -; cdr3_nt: TGTGCCAGCAGTTACCCCGGACTTCTGGAGACCCAGTACTTC; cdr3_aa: CASSYPGLLETQYF
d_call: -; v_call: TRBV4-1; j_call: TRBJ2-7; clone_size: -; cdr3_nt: TGCGCCAGCAGCCGAGGGGACGGAAGCTCCTACGAGCAGTACTTC; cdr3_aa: CASSRGDGSSYEQYF
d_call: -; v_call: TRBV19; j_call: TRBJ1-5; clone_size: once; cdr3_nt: TGTGCCAGTATCGAGGGAGGCCCCGGAGGCAATCAGCCCCAGCATTTT; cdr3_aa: CASIEGGPGGNQPQHF
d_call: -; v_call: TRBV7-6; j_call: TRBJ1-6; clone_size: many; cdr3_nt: TGTGCCAGCAGCTTAAGGCCAGCGAATTCACCCCTCCACTTT; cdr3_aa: CASSLRPANSPLHF
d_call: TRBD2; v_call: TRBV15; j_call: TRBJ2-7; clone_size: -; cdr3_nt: TGTGCCACCAGCAGTTGGACTAGCGGCAGCTCCTACAATGAGCAGTACTTC; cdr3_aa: CATSSWTSGSSYNEQYF
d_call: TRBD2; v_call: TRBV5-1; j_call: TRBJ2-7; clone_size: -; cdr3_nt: TGCGCCAGCAGCCGACTAGCGGGAAGCTCCTACGAGCGGTACTTC; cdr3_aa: CASSRLAGSSYERYF
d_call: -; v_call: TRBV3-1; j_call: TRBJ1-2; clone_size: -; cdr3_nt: TGTGCCAGCAGCCCGTACAGTGCCCCTAACTATGGCTACACCTTC; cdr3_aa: CASSPYSAPNYGYTF
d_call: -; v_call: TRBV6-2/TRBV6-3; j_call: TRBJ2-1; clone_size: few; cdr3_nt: TGTGCCGCCAGGGGCTACAATGAGCAGTTCTTC; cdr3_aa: CAARGYNEQFF
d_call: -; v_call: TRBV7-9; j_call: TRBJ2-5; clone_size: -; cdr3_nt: TGTGCCAGCAGCTTAGTGGTGGAGGAGGGACAAGAGACCCAGTACTTC; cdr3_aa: CASSLVVEEGQETQYF
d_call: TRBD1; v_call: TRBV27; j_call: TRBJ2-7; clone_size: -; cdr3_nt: TGTGCCAGCAGGGGACAGGGGCCCTTCTACGAGCAGTACTTC; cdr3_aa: CASRGQGPFYEQYF
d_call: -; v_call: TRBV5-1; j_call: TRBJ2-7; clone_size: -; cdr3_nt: TGCGCCAGCAGCTTGTTCGGTAGCAAAGCTCGCCTAACCGGCACCTACGGGCAGTACTTC; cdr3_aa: CASSLFGSKARLTGTYGQYF
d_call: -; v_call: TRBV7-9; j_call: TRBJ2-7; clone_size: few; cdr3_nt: TGTGCCAGCAGCCACCGCCTGGGGGGGACAGTGGCCTCCGAGCAGTACTTC; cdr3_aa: CASSHRLGGTVASEQYF
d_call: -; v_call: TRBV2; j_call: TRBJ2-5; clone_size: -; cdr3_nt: TGTGCCAGCAGTGAAGTTCGCCAGGGTGGGGAGACCCAGTACTTC; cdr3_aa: CASSEVRQGGETQYF
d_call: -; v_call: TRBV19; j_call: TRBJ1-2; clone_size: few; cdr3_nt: TGTGCCAGTAGTATGGGGGCTAACTATGGCTACACCTTC; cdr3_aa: CASSMGANYGYTF
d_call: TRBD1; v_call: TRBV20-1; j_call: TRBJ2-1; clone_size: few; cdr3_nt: TGCAGTGCTAGGCAGGGGGTCGATGAGCAGTTCTTC; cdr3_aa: CSARQGVDEQFF
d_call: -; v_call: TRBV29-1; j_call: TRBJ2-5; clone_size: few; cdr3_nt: TGCAGCGCTAGCTTAGGGCCAGCTGGAGGCAATGAGCAGTACTTC; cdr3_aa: CSASLGPAGGNEQYF
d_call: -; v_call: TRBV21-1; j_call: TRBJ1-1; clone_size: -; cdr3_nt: TGTGCCAGCAGCGGCCGATTGAGGGGGAACACTGAAGCTTTCTTT; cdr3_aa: CASSGRLRGNTEAFF
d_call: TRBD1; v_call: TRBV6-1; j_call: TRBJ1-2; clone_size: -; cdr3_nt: TGTGCCAGCAGTGCGGGCGCAGGGGGGGACTATGGCTACACCTTC; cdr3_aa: CASSAGAGGDYGYTF
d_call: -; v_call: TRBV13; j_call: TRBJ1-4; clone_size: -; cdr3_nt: TGTGCCAGCAGCTCAAAGAGAAGGGGGACTAATGAAAAACTGTTTTTT; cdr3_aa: CASSSKRRGTNEKLFF
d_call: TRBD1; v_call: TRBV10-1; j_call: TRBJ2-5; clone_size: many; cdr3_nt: TGCGCCAGCAGTGACCACGGGACAGGTCAAGAGACCCAGTACTTC; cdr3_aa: CASSDHGTGQETQYF